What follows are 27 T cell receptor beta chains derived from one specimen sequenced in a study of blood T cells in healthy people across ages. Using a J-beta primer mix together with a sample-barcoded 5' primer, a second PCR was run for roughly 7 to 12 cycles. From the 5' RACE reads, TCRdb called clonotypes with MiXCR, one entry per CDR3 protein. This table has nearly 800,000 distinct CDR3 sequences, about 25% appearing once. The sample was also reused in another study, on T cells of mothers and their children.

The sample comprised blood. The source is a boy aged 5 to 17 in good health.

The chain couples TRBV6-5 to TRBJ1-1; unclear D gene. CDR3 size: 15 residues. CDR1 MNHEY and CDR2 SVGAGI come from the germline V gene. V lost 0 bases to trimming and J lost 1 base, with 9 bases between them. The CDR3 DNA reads TGTGCCAGCAGTTACTCGAGGATTGGGAACACTGAAGCTTTCTTT. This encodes CASSYSRIGNTEAFF.

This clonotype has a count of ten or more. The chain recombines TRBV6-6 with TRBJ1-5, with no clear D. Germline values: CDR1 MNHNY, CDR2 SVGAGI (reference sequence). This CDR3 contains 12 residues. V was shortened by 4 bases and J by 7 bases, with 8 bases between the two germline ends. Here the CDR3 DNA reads TGTGCCAGCAGTTCCTTGGGCCAGCCCCAGCATTTT. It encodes CASSSLGQPQHF.

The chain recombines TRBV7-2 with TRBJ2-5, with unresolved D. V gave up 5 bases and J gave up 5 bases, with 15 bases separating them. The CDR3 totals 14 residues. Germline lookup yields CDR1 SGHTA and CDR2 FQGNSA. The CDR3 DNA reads TGTGCCAGCAGCCGCCAATATCATAGGGAGACCCAGTACTTC. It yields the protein CASSRQYHRETQYF.

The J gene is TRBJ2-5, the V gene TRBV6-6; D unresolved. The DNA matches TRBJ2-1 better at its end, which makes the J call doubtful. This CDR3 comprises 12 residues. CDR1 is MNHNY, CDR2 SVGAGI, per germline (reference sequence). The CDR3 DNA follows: TGTGCCAGCAGCTCCTGGGCCATTGAGCAGTTCTTC. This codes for CASSSWAIEQFF.

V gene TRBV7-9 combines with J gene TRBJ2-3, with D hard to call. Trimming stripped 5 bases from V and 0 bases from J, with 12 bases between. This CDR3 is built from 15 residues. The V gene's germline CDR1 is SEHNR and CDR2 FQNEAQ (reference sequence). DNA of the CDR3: TGTGCCAGCAGCCTCACAACCTCCAGCACAGATACGCAGTATTTT. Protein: CASSLTTSSTDTQYF.

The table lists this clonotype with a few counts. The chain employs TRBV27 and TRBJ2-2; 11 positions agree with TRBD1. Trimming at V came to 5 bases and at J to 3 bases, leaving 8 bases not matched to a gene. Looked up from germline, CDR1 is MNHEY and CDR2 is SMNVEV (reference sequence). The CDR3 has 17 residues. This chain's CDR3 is CASSRGTGGSDTGELFF. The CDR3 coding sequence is TGTGCCAGCAGTCGCGGGACAGGGGGTTCGGACACCGGGGAGCTGTTTTTT.

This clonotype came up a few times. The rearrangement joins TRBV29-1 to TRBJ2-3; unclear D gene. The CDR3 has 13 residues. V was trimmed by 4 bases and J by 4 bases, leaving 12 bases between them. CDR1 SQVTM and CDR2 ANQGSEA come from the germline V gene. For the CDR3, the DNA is TGCAGCGTTGCCCACCGGGTGGCAGATACGCAGTATTTT. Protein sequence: CSVAHRVADTQYF.

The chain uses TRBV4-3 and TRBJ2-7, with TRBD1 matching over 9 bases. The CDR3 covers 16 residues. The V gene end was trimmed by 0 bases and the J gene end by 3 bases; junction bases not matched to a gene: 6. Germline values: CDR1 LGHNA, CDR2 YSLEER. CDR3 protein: CASSQDSGTGLYEQYF. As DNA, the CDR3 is TGCGCCAGCAGCCAAGATTCCGGGACAGGGCTCTACGAGCAGTACTTC.

The CDR3 loop is CASSAAGPDTQYF. For the CDR3, the DNA is TGCGCCAGCAGTGCGGCGGGCCCAGATACGCAGTATTTT. The chain joins TRBV10-2 to TRBJ2-3; D might be TRBD2 (5 bases). The germline CDR1 and CDR2 sequences are WSHSY and SAAADI. V was trimmed by 4 bases and J by 4 bases, leaving 9 bases between them. The CDR3 spans 13 residues.

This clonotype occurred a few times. The CDR3 is CASSPDSYSSGANVLTF. The CDR3, as DNA: TGTGCCAGTAGTCCGGACAGCTATAGCTCTGGGGCCAACGTCCTGACTTTC. The chain employs TRBV19 and TRBJ2-6, with D possibly matching TRBD1 (6 bases). CDR3 length: 17 amino acids. Germline CDR1 and CDR2: LNHDA and SQIVND (reference sequence). V was cut by 5 bases and J by 0 bases, with 14 bases left in between. Supplemented by reference TRBV19 and TRBJ2-6, the full variable domain reads DGGITQSPKYLFRKEGQNVTLSCEQNLNHDAMYWYRQDPGQGLRLIYYSQIVNDFQKGDIAEGYSVSREKKESFPLTVTSAQKNPTAFYLCASSPDSYSSGANVLTFGAGSRLTVL.

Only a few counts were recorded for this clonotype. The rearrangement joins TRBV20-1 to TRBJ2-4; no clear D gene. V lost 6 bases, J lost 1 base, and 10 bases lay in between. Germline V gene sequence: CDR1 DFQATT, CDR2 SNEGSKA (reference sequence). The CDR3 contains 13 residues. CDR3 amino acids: CSAVLGAKNIQYF. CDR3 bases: TGCAGTGCGGTCTTGGGGGCCAAAAACATTCAGTACTTC.

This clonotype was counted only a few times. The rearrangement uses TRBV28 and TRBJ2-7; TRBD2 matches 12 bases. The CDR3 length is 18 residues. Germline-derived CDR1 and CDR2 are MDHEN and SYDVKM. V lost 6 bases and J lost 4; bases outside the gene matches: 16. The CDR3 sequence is CASSPYSPTSGRWYEQYF. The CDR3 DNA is TGTGCCAGCAGCCCTTACTCCCCGACTAGCGGGAGATGGTACGAGCAGTACTTC.

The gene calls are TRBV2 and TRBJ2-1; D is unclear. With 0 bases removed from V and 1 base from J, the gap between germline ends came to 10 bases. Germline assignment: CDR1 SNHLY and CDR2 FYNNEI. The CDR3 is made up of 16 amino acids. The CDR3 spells CASSEAASGSYNEQFF. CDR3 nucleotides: TGTGCCAGCAGTGAAGCGGCTAGTGGTTCCTACAATGAGCAGTTCTTC.

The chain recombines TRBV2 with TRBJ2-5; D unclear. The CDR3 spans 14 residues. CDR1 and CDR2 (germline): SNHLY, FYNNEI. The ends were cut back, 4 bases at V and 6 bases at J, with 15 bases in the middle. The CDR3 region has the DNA TGTGCCAGCAGTGCGGGCCAAGCAGTACAGACCCAGTACTTC. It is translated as CASSAGQAVQTQYF.

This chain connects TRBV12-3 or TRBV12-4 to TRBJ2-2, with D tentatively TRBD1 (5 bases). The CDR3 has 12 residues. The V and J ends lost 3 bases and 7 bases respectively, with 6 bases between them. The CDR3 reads CASSFQGGELFF. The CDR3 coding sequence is TGTGCCAGCAGTTTCCAGGGCGGGGAGCTGTTTTTT.

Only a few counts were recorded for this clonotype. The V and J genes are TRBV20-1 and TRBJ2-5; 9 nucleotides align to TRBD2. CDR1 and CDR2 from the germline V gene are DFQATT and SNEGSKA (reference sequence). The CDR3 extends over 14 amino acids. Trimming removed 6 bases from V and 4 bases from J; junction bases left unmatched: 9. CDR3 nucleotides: TGCAGTGCCCCACGCGGGGGGGAGAGAGAGACCCAGTACTTC. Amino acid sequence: CSAPRGGERETQYF.

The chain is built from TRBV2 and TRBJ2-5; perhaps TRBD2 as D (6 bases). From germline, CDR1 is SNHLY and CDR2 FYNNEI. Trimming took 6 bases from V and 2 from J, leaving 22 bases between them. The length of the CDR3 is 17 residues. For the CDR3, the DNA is TGTGCCAGCAGCTCTCGACCTCCCGGGACTCCGCAAGAGACCCAGTACTTC. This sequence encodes CASSSRPPGTPQETQYF.

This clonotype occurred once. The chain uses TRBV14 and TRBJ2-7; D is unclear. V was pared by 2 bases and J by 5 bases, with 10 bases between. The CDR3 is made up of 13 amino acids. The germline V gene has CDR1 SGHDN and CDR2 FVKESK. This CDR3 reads CASSQRAAHEQYF. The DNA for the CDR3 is TGTGCCAGCAGCCAAAGGGCGGCGCACGAGCAGTACTTC.

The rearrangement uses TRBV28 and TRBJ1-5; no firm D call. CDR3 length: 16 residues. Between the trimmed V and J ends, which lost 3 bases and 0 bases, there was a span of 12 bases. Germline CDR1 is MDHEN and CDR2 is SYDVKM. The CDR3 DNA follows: TGTGCCAGCAGTTTCAGCCTGACATTTAGCAATCAGCCCCAGCATTTT. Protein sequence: CASSFSLTFSNQPQHF.

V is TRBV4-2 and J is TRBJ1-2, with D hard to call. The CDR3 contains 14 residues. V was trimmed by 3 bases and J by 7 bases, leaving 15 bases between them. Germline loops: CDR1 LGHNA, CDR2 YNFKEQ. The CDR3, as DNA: TGTGCCAGCAGCCAGATGACGGACTCTGGTGGCTACACCTTC. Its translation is CASSQMTDSGGYTF.

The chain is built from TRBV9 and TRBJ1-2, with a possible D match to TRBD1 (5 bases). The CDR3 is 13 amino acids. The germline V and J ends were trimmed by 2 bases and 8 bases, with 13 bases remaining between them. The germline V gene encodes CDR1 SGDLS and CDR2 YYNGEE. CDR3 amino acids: CASSVRDEQGYTF. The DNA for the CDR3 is TGTGCCAGCAGCGTCCGGGACGAACAGGGCTACACCTTC.

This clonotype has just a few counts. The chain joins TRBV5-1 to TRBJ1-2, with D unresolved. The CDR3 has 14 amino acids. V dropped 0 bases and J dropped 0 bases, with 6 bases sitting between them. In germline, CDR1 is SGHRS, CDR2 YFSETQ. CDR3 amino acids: CASSLASSNYGYTF. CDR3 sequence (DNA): TGCGCCAGCAGCTTGGCCTCGTCTAACTATGGCTACACCTTC.

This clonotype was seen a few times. CDR3 protein: CASSSEQGSQPQHF. DNA of the CDR3: TGTGCCAGCAGTTCCGAACAGGGCAGTCAGCCCCAGCATTTT. The J gene is TRBJ1-5, the V gene TRBV28; the D gene is possibly TRBD1 (6 bases). Germline-derived CDR1 and CDR2 are MDHEN and SYDVKM. This CDR3 has 14 amino acids. Deletions cut 4 bases from V and 6 bases from J, with 13 bases between.

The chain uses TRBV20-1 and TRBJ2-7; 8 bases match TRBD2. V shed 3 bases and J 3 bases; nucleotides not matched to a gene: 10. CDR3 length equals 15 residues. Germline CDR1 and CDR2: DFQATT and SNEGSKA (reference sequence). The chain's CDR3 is CSASPGGLGDYEQYF. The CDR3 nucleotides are TGCAGTGCTAGTCCTGGGGGACTAGGGGACTACGAGCAGTACTTC.

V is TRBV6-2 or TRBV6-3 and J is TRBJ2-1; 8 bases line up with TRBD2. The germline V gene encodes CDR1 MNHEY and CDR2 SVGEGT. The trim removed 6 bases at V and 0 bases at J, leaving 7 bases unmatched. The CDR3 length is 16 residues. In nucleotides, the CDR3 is TGTGCCAGCAGCTCTAGCGGGTTGAGCTCCTACAATGAGCAGTTCTTC. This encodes CASSSSGLSSYNEQFF.

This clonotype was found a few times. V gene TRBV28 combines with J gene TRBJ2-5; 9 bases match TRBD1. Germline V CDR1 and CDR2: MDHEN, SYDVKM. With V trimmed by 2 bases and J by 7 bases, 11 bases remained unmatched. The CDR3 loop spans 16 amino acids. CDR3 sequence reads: CASSLRPGQGDWTQYF. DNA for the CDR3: TGTGCCAGCAGTTTACGCCCGGGACAGGGAGATTGGACCCAGTACTTC.

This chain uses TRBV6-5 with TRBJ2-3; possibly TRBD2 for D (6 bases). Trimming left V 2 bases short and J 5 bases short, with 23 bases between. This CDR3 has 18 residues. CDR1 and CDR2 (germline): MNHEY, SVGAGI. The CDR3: CASSYTGVGRGEGDTQYF. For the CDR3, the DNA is TGTGCCAGCAGTTACACCGGGGTTGGGCGGGGCGAGGGAGATACGCAGTATTTT.